A single sample is the source of the 3 T cell receptor beta chains below, sequenced in a study of T cells after yellow fever vaccination. From the 5' RACE reads, TCRdb called clonotypes with MiXCR, one entry per CDR3 protein. There are some 400,000 distinct CDR3 sequences in the sample; under 20% occur only once, and 18% lies in the top ten. The sequences come from PBMCs, collected before the yellow fever booster vaccination. Source of these receptors: a man between 18 and 29 years old who received the YFV17D yellow fever vaccine.

CDR3 DNA: TGTGCCAGCAGCGTAGCTAACACTGAAGCTTTCTTT. Protein: CASSVANTEAFF. V gene TRBV9 combines with J gene TRBJ1-1; the D is unclear. Trimming cost V 0 bases and J 2 bases, with 2 bases left between them. CDR3 size: 12 residues. The germline gives CDR1 SGDLS, CDR2 YYNGEE. Full variable domain (missing parts from reference TRBV9 and TRBJ1-1): DSGVTQTPKHLITATGQRVTLRCSPRSGDLSVYWYQQSLDQGLQFLIQYYNGEERAKGNILERFSAQQFPDLHSELNLSSLELGDSALYFCASSVANTEAFFGQGTRLTVV.

This clonotype has only a few counts. The rearrangement joins TRBV7-2 to TRBJ1-2; tentative D call: TRBD1 (5 bases). V was pared by 5 bases and J by 0 bases, with 19 bases between. The germline gives CDR1 SGHTA, CDR2 FQGNSA. There are 17 residues in the CDR3. The CDR3 region is CASSPPWGREANYGYTF. In DNA, the CDR3 is TGTGCCAGCAGCCCCCCATGGGGCAGGGAGGCTAACTATGGCTACACCTTC.

This clonotype has just a few counts. This sequence joins TRBV12-3 or TRBV12-4 and TRBJ2-7; D not resolved. Between the trimmed V and J ends, which lost 5 bases and 3 bases, there was a span of 5 bases. The CDR3 covers 11 residues. This CDR3 is CASSAGYEQYF. In nucleotides, the CDR3 is TGTGCCAGCAGTGCAGGCTACGAGCAGTACTTC.